This T cell receptor (beta chain) came from a study of CD8 T cells in Susac syndrome. V lost 2 bases and J lost 7, with 14 bases in between. Germline V gene sequence: CDR1 MGHDK, CDR2 SYGVNS. This CDR3 is built from 14 residues. Peripheral blood CD8+ and CD4+ T cells were profiled by TCR beta sequencing. Negative isolation yielded CD4+ and CD8+ T cells, and FACS enriched TEMRA cells. After extraction with the RNeasy kit, roughly 0.45 to 1 ug of the RNA was reverse transcribed using random hexamers. TCRdb called the immunoSEQ multiplex PCR reads again in MiXCR, with one record for every CDR3 protein. Here the sample spans approximately 130,000 distinct CDR3 sequences, about 90% being singletons.

The sequencing sample was made of CD8+ T cells from PBMCs. This sequence joins TRBV25-1 and TRBJ1-1; D not resolved. The sequence derives from a human donor with multiple sclerosis. CDR3 amino acids: CASSERRNSFEAFF. CDR3 bases: TGTGCCAGCAGTGAACGGAGAAACAGTTTTGAAGCTTTCTTT.